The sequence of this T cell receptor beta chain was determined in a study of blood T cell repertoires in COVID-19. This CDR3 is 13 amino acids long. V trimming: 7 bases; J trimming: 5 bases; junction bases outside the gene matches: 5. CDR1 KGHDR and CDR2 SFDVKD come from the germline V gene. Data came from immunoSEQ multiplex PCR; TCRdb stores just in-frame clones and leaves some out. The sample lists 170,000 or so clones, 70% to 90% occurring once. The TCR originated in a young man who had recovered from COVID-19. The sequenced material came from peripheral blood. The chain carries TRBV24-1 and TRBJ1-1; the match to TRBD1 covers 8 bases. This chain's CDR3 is CATRRTGFTEAFF. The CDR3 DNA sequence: TGTGCCACCAGGAGGACAGGGTTTACTGAAGCTTTCTTT.